This paragraph reports one TCR beta chain. Its antigen is still unknown. This specimen belongs to a study of post-analysis software for immune sequencing data. Unique-molecular-identifier-tagged TCR beta cDNA libraries were used. Starting from roughly 1.1 to 9.2 million T cells, the study yielded roughly 0.5 million cDNA molecules. Each CDR3 protein gets one entry after TCRdb re-called the PCR reads with MiXCR. The profile shows approximately 360,000 distinct CDR3 sequences, roughly 35% of them singletons. The CDR3 length is 13 residues. Trimming took off 2 bases at V and 2 bases at J, with 5 bases between the two ends. Per germline, CDR1 LGHDT and CDR2 YNNKEL (reference sequence). Points from the study as a whole: Those with multiple sclerosis, the patient group, showed significantly lower normalized Chao1 diversity than controls. The study found TRBV5-6, TRBV5-1 and TRBV20-1 among five or six TRBV segments more frequent in patients than controls. Batch-mates among the samples co-clustered strongly by F measure.

The clonotype comes from a girl aged 10-17 years with multiple sclerosis. The J gene is TRBJ2-3, the V gene TRBV3-1, with unresolved D. The sample was blood. The CDR3 protein is CASSQFSTDTQYF. In DNA, the CDR3 is TGTGCCAGCAGCCAATTTTCCACAGATACGCAGTATTTT.